The clone carrying this T cell receptor (beta chain) appeared many times. Its target is unknown. TCRdb ran MiXCR on the RT-PCR reads and lists one entry per CDR3 protein. The data contain about 150,000 distinct CDR3 sequences, approximately 11% of them singletons. The data are from a study of response to subunit inactivated influenza vaccine. Whole-study findings and limits: The authors suggested that every seasonal influenza vaccination recruits few new T cells.

The junction had 0 bases not matched to a gene; V was cut back by 8 bases and J by 7 bases. The germline gives CDR1 MGHDK, CDR2 SYGVNS. This CDR3 is built from 11 residues. The sequence was collected from a man aged 50 to 69 who received an inactivated influenza vaccine. V is TRBV25-1 and J is TRBJ2-1, with 9 nucleotides matching TRBD1. Material: CD8+ T cells sorted from PBMCs, obtained around 25 months after vaccination. The CDR3, as DNA: TGTGCCAGCGGACAGGGGAATGAGCAGTTCTTC. Translation gives CASGQGNEQFF.